The next 13 T cell receptor beta chains were all read from a single sample in a study of PD-L1 blockade in urothelial cancer. Method: immunoSEQ multiplex PCR; TCRdb's copy keeps in-frame clones and lacks some. The table includes roughly 100,000 clones, roughly 84% detected once. Sequencing used PBMCs, obtained around atezolizumab (anti-PD-L1) treatment. These receptors came from a man aged 50 to 60 with urothelial cancer.

This chain joins TRBV30 and TRBJ1-6, with 8 bases aligning to TRBD1. Trimming removed 2 bases from V and 10 bases from J; junction bases left unmatched: 7. The CDR3 consists of 14 residues. In germline, CDR1 is GTSNPN, CDR2 SVGIG (reference sequence). The CDR3 DNA is TGTGCCTGGAGTTTCACAGGGGGAAGCTCACCCCTCCACTTT. Amino acid sequence: CAWSFTGGSSPLHF.

V and J are TRBV28 and TRBJ2-1, with 12 bases that match TRBD2. Germline V lookup: CDR1 MDHEN, CDR2 SYDVKM. This CDR3 comprises 17 residues. With 5 bases clipped from V and 1 base from J, the junction kept 6 bases outside the gene matches. CDR3 DNA sequence: TGTGCCAGCAGTCCTGGGACTAGCGGGCATTCCTACAATGAGCAGTTCTTC. Protein product: CASSPGTSGHSYNEQFF. Using reference TRBV28 and TRBJ2-1 for the parts outside the CDR3, the full variable domain is DVKVTQSSRYLVKRTGEKVFLECVQDMDHENMFWYRQDPGLGLRLIYFSYDVKMKEKGDIPEGYSVSREKKERFSLILESASTNQTSMYLCASSPGTSGHSYNEQFFGPGTRLTVL.

The V and J genes are TRBV5-1 and TRBJ1-4; D unclear. V dropped 1 base and J dropped 0 bases, with 13 bases sitting between them. Germline loops: CDR1 SGHRS, CDR2 YFSETQ. The CDR3 spans 17 residues. CDR3 sequence: CASSLLAAAATNEKLFF. The CDR3 coding sequence is TGCGCCAGCAGCTTGCTCGCGGCGGCTGCAACTAATGAAAAACTGTTTTTT.

V is TRBV4-2 and J is TRBJ2-3; 16 bases match TRBD2. CDR3 size: 15 residues. CDR1 and CDR2 from the germline V gene are LGHNA and YNFKEQ. Unmatched junction bases numbered 0, after V lost 3 bases and J lost 6 bases. CDR3 in amino acids: CASSQGLAGGDTQYF. CDR3 DNA sequence: TGTGCCAGCAGCCAGGGACTAGCGGGAGGGGATACGCAGTATTTT.

The chain recombines TRBV6-5 with TRBJ1-5; 10 bases match TRBD1. This CDR3 has 15 residues. The V gene's germline CDR1 is MNHEY and CDR2 SVGAGI. V gave up 6 bases and J gave up 9 bases; unmatched junction bases: 11. The DNA of the CDR3 is TGTGCCAGCAGCCCCGCGACAGGGGGCCGGTGGCCCCAGCATTTT. It translates to CASSPATGGRWPQHF.

This clone appeared a single time. V usage is TRBV19 and J usage is TRBJ2-1; 9 bases are shared with TRBD2. Germline V gene lookup returns CDR1 LNHDA and CDR2 SQIVND (reference sequence). The CDR3 has 15 amino acids. Trimming at V came to 2 bases and at J to 6 bases, leaving 5 bases not matched to a gene. The CDR3 DNA reads TGTGCCAGTAGTATAAGGCCTAGCGGGGCCAATGAGCAGTTCTTC. Residues: CASSIRPSGANEQFF.

The CDR3 protein is CASGYRSYPDGEGGDQPQHF. The CDR3 nucleotides are TGTGCCAGCGGGTATCGCAGCTACCCCGACGGGGAGGGGGGGGATCAGCCCCAGCATTTT. V usage is TRBV27 and J usage is TRBJ1-5, with D perhaps matching TRBD1 (6 bases). CDR1 MNHEY and CDR2 SMNVEV come from the germline V gene (reference sequence). V lost 8 bases and J lost 5, with 34 bases in between. There are 20 residues in the CDR3.

This clone was detected only once. V is TRBV5-1 and J is TRBJ2-7; no clear D. Germline V gives CDR1 SGHRS, CDR2 YFSETQ. The germline V and J ends were trimmed by 5 bases and 3 bases, with 15 bases remaining between them. The CDR3 has 14 residues. CDR3 loop: CASRPDSNYYEQYF. The CDR3 DNA is TGCGCCAGCAGACCTGACTCGAACTACTACGAGCAGTACTTC.

The rearrangement joins TRBV28 to TRBJ1-5; D may be TRBD1 (6 bases). Trimming cost V 7 bases and J 3 bases, with 22 bases left between them. The germline gives CDR1 MDHEN, CDR2 SYDVKM. The CDR3 is made up of 17 amino acids. The CDR3 is CASKVWGTKLTNQPQHF. The CDR3 bases are TGTGCCAGCAAGGTCTGGGGGACAAAGCTGACCAATCAGCCCCAGCATTTT.

Written as DNA, the CDR3 is TGTGCCAGCAACGCGGGACAGGGGGCGCTTGGCTACACCTTC. Translated: CASNAGQGALGYTF. The V gene is TRBV5-4, the J gene TRBJ1-2; 12 bases map to TRBD1. From germline, CDR1 is SGHNT and CDR2 YYREEE (reference sequence). V was clipped by 6 bases and J by 7 bases; unmatched bases: 7. The CDR3 has 14 residues.

V is TRBV18 and J is TRBJ2-5, with 8 bases identical to TRBD2. Germline V gene sequence: CDR1 KGHSH, CDR2 LQKENI. There are 17 residues in the CDR3. Losses at the gene ends were 5 bases for V and 5 bases for J; bases not matched to a gene: 16. CDR3 nucleotide sequence: TGTGCCAGCTCATACTTAACAACTAGCGGCGACCGGGAGACCCAGTACTTC. Protein product: CASSYLTTSGDRETQYF.

This clone was picked up many times. The chain's CDR3 is CASTRSGAGRPLSEQFF. CDR3 bases: TGTGCCAGTACCCGATCGGGAGCGGGTCGGCCGTTAAGTGAGCAGTTCTTC. The chain uses TRBV19 and TRBJ2-1; weak D call: TRBD2 (6 bases). Trimming removed 7 bases from V and 9 bases from J, with 28 bases in between. The CDR3 spans 17 residues. Germline V gives CDR1 LNHDA, CDR2 SQIVND (reference sequence).

CDR3 sequence reads: CASRPNGGPQQFF. The DNA for the CDR3 is TGTGCCAGTAGACCCAACGGGGGGCCTCAGCAGTTCTTC. The rearrangement uses TRBV19 and TRBJ2-1, with a possible D match to TRBD2 (7 bases). Between the trimmed V and J ends, which lost 6 bases and 11 bases, there was a span of 17 bases. Germline V gene lookup returns CDR1 LNHDA and CDR2 SQIVND (reference sequence). The CDR3 runs 13 residues.